This T cell receptor beta chain came from a study of OX40 agonist ivuxolimab in advanced cancers. About the study: Hepatocellular carcinoma, melanoma, renal cell or head and neck cancer was diagnosed in the dose-escalation patients. One patient with hepatocellular carcinoma and two with cutaneous melanoma, three in all, had partial responses. Previous treatment with anti-PD-1, anti-PD-L1 or anti-CTLA-4 therapy was allowed; 40% had received some.

The CDR3 sequence is 16 residues long. Germline-derived CDR1 and CDR2 are KGHSH and LQKENI. V was pared by 2 bases and J by 1 base, with 4 bases of the junction left unmatched. Baseline, cycle 4 day 1, and cycle 7 day 1 were the blood sampling points. Here immunoSEQ multiplex PCR was the method, and the copy in TCRdb shows in-frame clones only, minus some. The table lists about 77,000 clones, 83% of them singletons. The chain couples TRBV18 to TRBJ2-2, with 7 positions matching TRBD1. The source of this sequence is an adult with an advanced solid tumor such as melanoma, head and neck, liver or kidney cancer. Sequences were derived from CD4+ or CD8+ T cells sorted from blood, sampled in a trial of the OX40 agonist ivuxolimab. The CDR3 sequence: CASSPTGTENTGELFF. DNA for the CDR3: TGTGCCAGCTCACCAACCGGGACAGAGAACACCGGGGAGCTGTTTTTT. Combining the CDR3 with reference TRBV18 and TRBJ2-2 gives the whole variable domain NAGVMQNPRHLVRRRGQEARLRCSPMKGHSHVYWYRQLPEEGLKFMVYLQKENIIDESGMPKERFSAEFPKEGPSILRIQQVVRGDSAAYFCASSPTGTENTGELFFGEGSRLTVL.